This is a list of T cell receptor beta chains from one sample in a study of T cells after yellow fever vaccination. TCRdb used MiXCR to reprocess the 5' RACE reads, holding one entry per CDR3 protein. The sample shows about 550,000 distinct CDR3 sequences, about 19% of them seen only once. Material: PBMCs, obtained 15 days after the yellow fever booster vaccination. Source of these receptors: a man aged 30 to 39 who received the YFV17D yellow fever vaccine. Both conserved end residues are part of each CDR3. A D gene is named only where the DNA matches it firmly. Some rows mark clone size as missing; the rest say once, few, many or name a class of expanded clone.

v_call	clone_size	j_call	d_call	cdr3_nt	cdr3_aa
TRBV5-1	many	TRBJ2-5	-	TGCGCCAGCAGCTTTGGAGGCGCGAAAGAGACCCAGTACTTC	CASSFGGAKETQYF
TRBV6-1	few	TRBJ2-7	-	TGTGCCACCAAGCCCCAGGGAAGGGGCGAGCAGTACTTC	CATKPQGRGEQYF
TRBV7-2	many	TRBJ2-7	-	TGTGCCAGCAGCTTTAACAGGGATAACGAGCAGTACTTC	CASSFNRDNEQYF
TRBV5-1	-	TRBJ2-1	-	TGCGCCAGCAGCCCCGGCCCCCCAGGGCGATACAATGAGCAGTTCTTC	CASSPGPPGRYNEQFF
TRBV9	few	TRBJ1-2	-	TGTGCCAGCAGCGTAGCGTCAGGGACACAAGGCTATGGCTACACCTTC	CASSVASGTQGYGYTF
TRBV29-1	many	TRBJ2-7	TRBD1	TGCAGCGGACAGACAGGGGGTTACGAGCAGTACTTC	CSGQTGGYEQYF
TRBV11-2	-	TRBJ2-4	TRBD2	TGTGCCAGCAGCTTAAAGTCGCTAGCGGAGTGGACAAAAAACATTCAGTACTTC	CASSLKSLAEWTKNIQYF
TRBV5-4	-	TRBJ2-7	TRBD1	TGTGCCAGCAGCTCTGGGACAGGGTTCTCCTACGAGCAGTACTTC	CASSSGTGFSYEQYF
TRBV7-2	-	TRBJ2-5	-	TGTGCCAGCAGCTCAACCTTCGAAGGAGGGCGAGAGACCCAGTACTTC	CASSSTFEGGRETQYF
TRBV12-3/TRBV12-4	many	TRBJ2-7	TRBD2	TGTGCCAGCAGCTTCGGACTAGCGGTTCTCTACGAGCAGTACTTC	CASSFGLAVLYEQYF
TRBV5-5	few	TRBJ2-5	-	TGTGCCAGCAGCTCGGAGGGTTGCTGGTACTTC	CASSSEGCWYF
TRBV7-2	many	TRBJ2-1	TRBD1	TGTGCCAGCAGCTTAGCGGGGACAGGGTTCGACAATGAGCAGTTCTTC	CASSLAGTGFDNEQFF
TRBV6-5	-	TRBJ2-5	-	TGTGCCAGCAGTAACCCCCCGACCCAGTACTTC	CASSNPPTQYF
TRBV7-9	-	TRBJ2-3	TRBD1	TGTGCCAGCAGCCAGGGGGCGGGGCCAGATACGCAGTATTTT	CASSQGAGPDTQYF
TRBV4-1	few	TRBJ2-2	-	TGCGCCAGCAGCCTCGCGTCTGACACCGGGGAGCTGTTTTTT	CASSLASDTGELFF
TRBV18	-	TRBJ2-7	TRBD2	TGTGCCAGCTCACCACAGCGGGACGGATCCTACGAGCAGTACTTC	CASSPQRDGSYEQYF
TRBV21-1	few	TRBJ2-7	-	TGTGCCAGCAGCTCCCGCCTAAGCTCCTACGAGCAGTACTTC	CASSSRLSSYEQYF
TRBV7-2	few	TRBJ2-2	TRBD1	TGTGCCAGCAACCGGGCAGGGGGCTGGACCGGGGAGCTGTTTTTT	CASNRAGGWTGELFF
TRBV20-1	once	TRBJ1-4	-	TGCAGTTTCCGGGCCCTTAGGGAAAAACTGTTTTTT	CSFRALREKLFF
TRBV23-1	-	TRBJ2-1	-	TGCGCCAGCAGTCAGTCACCCGGGACAAGGAGAGTGGATCAGTTCTTC	CASSQSPGTRRVDQFF
TRBV6-1	few	TRBJ2-1	TRBD1	TGTGCCAGCAGTCCGACAGGGGAGGATGAGCAGTTCTTC	CASSPTGEDEQFF
TRBV20-1	-	TRBJ2-5	TRBD1	TGCAGTGCTGGAAAGGGGGCGCGTGAGACCCAGTACTTC	CSAGKGARETQYF
TRBV5-1	-	TRBJ1-1	-	TGCGCCAGCAGCTCTGACACTGAAGCTTTCTTT	CASSSDTEAFF
TRBV7-9	-	TRBJ2-7	TRBD2	TGTGCCAGCAGCCCGAGGGGCGGGAGGGCCGGTCGCGAGCAGTACTTC	CASSPRGGRAGREQYF
TRBV29-1	few	TRBJ2-3	TRBD2	TGCAGCGTTACCCTGGCGGGAGCGGGTACAGATACGCAGTATTTT	CSVTLAGAGTDTQYF
TRBV27	-	TRBJ2-1	-	TGTGCCAGCAGTTTAAAGGCCTACTACAATGAGCAGTTCTTC	CASSLKAYYNEQFF
TRBV20-1	few	TRBJ2-7	-	TGCAGTGCTTGGGCCCCTAGCTCCTACGAGCAGTACTTC	CSAWAPSSYEQYF
TRBV6-1	-	TRBJ2-7	TRBD2	TGTGCCAGCAGCGGACTAGCGGGCGGGTGGGCCCACGAGCAGTACTTC	CASSGLAGGWAHEQYF
TRBV2	many	TRBJ2-1	TRBD1	TGTGCCAGCAGTGAAGCGCTTCCACAGGGGGGCAACAATGAGCAGTTCTTC	CASSEALPQGGNNEQFF
TRBV28	few	TRBJ2-7	-	TGTGCCAGCACAAAGGGAGGAACCCCCTACGAGCAGTACTTC	CASTKGGTPYEQYF
TRBV20-1	-	TRBJ1-1	-	TGCAGTGCCAAACAGGGTACGTCTGAAGCTTTCTTT	CSAKQGTSEAFF
TRBV7-9	few	TRBJ2-7	TRBD1	TGTGCCAGCAGCATCCAGGGGGCGAAGCCCGAGCAGTACTTC	CASSIQGAKPEQYF
TRBV6-6	-	TRBJ1-1	-	TGTGCCAGCAGTTACCTTGCGTCTGAAGCTTTCTTT	CASSYLASEAFF
TRBV27	-	TRBJ2-7	-	TGTGCCAGCAGTCCAGCAGCCTGGGACGATTCCTACGAGCAGTACTTC	CASSPAAWDDSYEQYF
TRBV25-1	few	TRBJ2-7	-	TGTGCCAGCAGCCTTGGGGCAGGGGTAACCTACGAGCAGTACTTC	CASSLGAGVTYEQYF